The present T cell receptor beta chain was sequenced within a study of cytomegalovirus exposure and HLA in healthy donors. PCR involved 60 Vbeta and 13 Jbeta primers. Produced via immunoSEQ multiplex PCR; TCRdb's table is partial and in-frame only. The repertoire holds tens of thousands of clones, with more than 75% as singletons. Looked up from germline, CDR1 is MNHEY and CDR2 is SVGAGI. The CDR3 totals 15 residues. The sample taken for sequencing was PBMCs. The V gene is TRBV6-5, the J gene TRBJ2-5; tentatively, D is TRBD1 (5 bases). The DNA end favors TRBJ2-7, so the J call may be wrong. The source is a female donor in good health and CMV-seronegative. The CDR3 sequence is CASSYSKAGPYEQYF. The CDR3 nucleotides are TGTGCCAGCAGTTACTCGAAGGCAGGGCCCTACGAGCAGTACTTC.